The entry below describes one TCR beta chain. This clonotype was counted ten times or more. This receptor's antigen is unknown. The germline gene is not matched at one end of the junction; a read error may be the cause. The sample comes from a study of spatial heterogeneity in lung cancer (dated by TCRdb to about 2019). Concerning the study at large: More beta-chain than alpha-chain transcripts were consistently detected, likely reflecting higher beta-chain transcript abundance. Nonsynonymous mutation counts, determined by whole-exome sequencing of tumor tissue, were related to features of the TCR repertoire. At surgery, both alpha and beta chains were TCR-sequenced in under 250 tumor regions, roughly 64 matched nontumor lung samples and some 56 PBMC samples. TCR alpha and beta repertoires were quantitatively compared across multiple tumor regions, matched nontumor lung and blood in non-small cell lung cancer. In the raw uncorrected reads, each unique combination of TCR and UMI appeared more than ten times on average. In tumor regions, TCR transcript counts showed a strong correlation with a T cell transcriptional module score from matched bulk RNA-seq.

Libraries were made using 5' RACE. Sequencing relied on a NextSeq 500. The TCR library protocol attached a unique molecular identifier to each TCR cDNA molecule to allow correction of PCR and sequencing errors. The paper's data handling went like this. TCR identification, UMI-based error correction and CDR3 extraction were all carried out with Decombinator tools. Expanded TCRs were defined as those above a frequency of 2 per 1,000, corresponding to the top 1% of the tumor frequency distribution. Expanded tumor TCRs were classed as regional if statistically deemed absent (corrected P<0.05) from at least one tumor region, otherwise ubiquitous. Renyi diversity was calculated using the R vegan package after each repertoire was subsampled 100 times to 5,000 TCRs. To build CDR3 similarity networks, amino acid triplet string-kernel similarity was used, and CDR3s were connected when their pairwise similarity was above 0.82. TCRdb reanalyzed the raw reads on its own, using fastp at Q25 for trimming and MiXCR for clone calling, and kept in-frame beta chains. CDR3 protein duplicates are merged, each entry listing the most common genes and DNA. The V and J calls and clone size are TCRdb's, not the authors'. This sample is represented by some 14,000 distinct CDR3 sequences; 5% to 6% of them were singletons. Approximately 12% of the sample is held by the ten biggest clonotypes.

Summary of the overall study and its limitations: Additional single-cell paired TCR alpha and beta sequencing was considered necessary to confirm, at a functional level, the hypothesis that regional TCRs recognize regional mutations. TCR-seq coverage of tumor T cells was estimated at only approximately 7% for alpha chains and around 13% for beta chains. Counts of ubiquitous and regional expanded TCRs correlated with counts of ubiquitous and regional nonsynonymous mutations, respectively. The tumor nonsynonymous mutation count correlated with the number of expanded alpha and beta TCRs within the tumor.

According to the germline V gene, CDR1 reads SNHLY and CDR2 reads FYNNEI. The CDR3 starts with the cysteine, ends with the phenylalanine, and has 12 residues. CDR3 DNA only is kept here, 36 bases in frame from base 1. The meaning of the sample's time point label: sample taken at primary tumor resection. Samples were obtained from 72 patients with early-stage, untreated non-small cell lung cancer from the lung TRACERx cohort. TCR sequencing used whole RNA extracted from tumor and nontumor lung tissue, or from cryopreserved PBMC samples, without cell sorting. A patient was chosen for TCR sequencing only when enough RNA was available from at least two tumor regions. Before being selected, tumor and adjacent nontumor lung specimens were reviewed by a lung pathologist.

The chain joins TRBV2 to TRBJ1-1, and perhaps TRBD1 as D gene, on 5 matching bases. The material sequenced was lung tumor tissue, taken at surgery. This clonotype was sampled from a female donor with early-stage non-small cell lung cancer. CDR3 reads: CASSEVWGLGLF. The nucleotide sequence is TGTGCCAGCAGTGAAGTTTGGGGTTTGGGGCTTTTT.